This paragraph covers one T cell receptor (beta chain) sequence. Its specificity is not known. The sample comes from a study of cytomegalovirus exposure and HLA in healthy donors. Study observations and caveats: Specific recognition of CMV antigens was confirmed in vitro for three chains (all CMV-associated). According to the study, around 180 TCR beta chains were cytomegalovirus-associated.

Generated by immunoSEQ multiplex PCR, the TCRdb table keeps only in-frame clones and is missing some. Of roughly 140,000 clones detected, 91% appear once; the ten largest clones hold under 0.8%. The CDR3 sequence is 15 residues long. Germline V lookup: CDR1 SGHAT, CDR2 FQNNGV. J gave up 7 bases and V 1 base, and 3 bases lay outside the gene matches. The chain uses TRBV11-2 and TRBJ2-1; the match to TRBD2 covers 11 bases. Sample: PBMCs. The source is a man younger than 35 in good health and CMV-seronegative. CDR3 in amino acids: CASSLGSGGANEQFF. CDR3 coding DNA: TGTGCCAGCAGCTTAGGTAGCGGGGGGGCTAATGAGCAGTTCTTC. The full variable domain, its missing parts supplied by reference TRBV11-2 and TRBJ2-1, is EAGVAQSPRYKIIEKRQSVAFWCNPISGHATLYWYQQILGQGPKLLIQFQNNGVVDDSQLPKDRFSAERLKGVDSTLKIQPAKLEDSAVYLCASSLGSGGANEQFFGPGTRLTVL.